The T cell receptor beta chain described here comes from a study of brain T cells in children with intractable seizures. Germline V gene sequence: CDR1 MNHNS, CDR2 SASEGT. The CDR3 sequence is 15 residues long. The V gene lost 3 bases and the J gene lost 10 bases, with 19 bases spanning the gap. Turning to this clone: Its antigen is not identified.

Some clones are missing from TCRdb's copy, which holds only in-frame ones; the method was immunoSEQ multiplex PCR. Here the sample spans under 150,000 clones, under 95% being singletons. Sequencing was limited to surgery cases with top T cell transcript signatures in brain tissue. Study observations and caveats: Clones missing pre-surgery may reflect undersampling of that blood sample. Patients' HCMV serostatus was unknown; virus specificity rests on CDR3 similarity alone.

Specimen: peripheral blood, collected at surgery. The receptor was isolated from a boy younger than two with hemimegalencephaly and intractable seizures. The chain has TRBV6-1 and TRBJ1-5; no definite D call. CDR3 sequence reads: CASSENHRSAGPQHF. The CDR3 nucleotides read TGTGCCAGCAGTGAGAATCACAGATCAGCTGGACCCCAGCATTTT.